What follows describes a single T cell receptor beta chain. This entry comes from a study of cytomegalovirus exposure and HLA in healthy donors. 60 Vbeta and 13 Jbeta primers were used in PCR. Assay: immunoSEQ multiplex PCR; the TCRdb copy retains only in-frame clones and omits some. The sample yields just over 60,000 clones, of which the top ten take up less than 6%. Germline lookup yields CDR1 SEHNR and CDR2 FQNEAQ (reference sequence). V was pared by 5 bases and J by 2 bases, with 6 bases between. This CDR3 region has 12 residues. The V gene is TRBV7-9, the J gene TRBJ1-2; D remains ambiguous. Sequences were obtained from PBMCs. The sequence was collected from a man younger than 45 in good health and CMV-seropositive. Here the CDR3 reads CASSPTNYGYTF. CDR3 nucleotide sequence: TGTGCCAGCAGCCCGACAAACTATGGCTACACCTTC.